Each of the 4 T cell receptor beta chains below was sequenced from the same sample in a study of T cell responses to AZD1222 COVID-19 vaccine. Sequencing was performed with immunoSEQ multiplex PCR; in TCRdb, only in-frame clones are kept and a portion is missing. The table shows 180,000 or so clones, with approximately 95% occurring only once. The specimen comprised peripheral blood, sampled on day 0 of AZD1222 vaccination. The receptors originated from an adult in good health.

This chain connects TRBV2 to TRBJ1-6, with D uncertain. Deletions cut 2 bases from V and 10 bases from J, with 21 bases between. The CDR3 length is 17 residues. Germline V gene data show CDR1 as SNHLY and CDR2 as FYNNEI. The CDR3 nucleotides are TGTGCCAGCAGTGAACTTAGGGTGGGCTCAATTTCCTCACCCCTCCACTTT. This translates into CASSELRVGSISSPLHF.

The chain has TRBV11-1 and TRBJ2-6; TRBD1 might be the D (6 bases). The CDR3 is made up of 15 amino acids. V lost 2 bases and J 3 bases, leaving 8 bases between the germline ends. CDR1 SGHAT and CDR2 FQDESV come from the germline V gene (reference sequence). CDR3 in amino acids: CASSLQGSGANVLTF. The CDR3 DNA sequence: TGTGCCAGCAGCTTACAGGGGAGTGGGGCCAACGTCCTGACTTTC. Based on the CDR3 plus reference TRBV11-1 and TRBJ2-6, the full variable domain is EAEVAQSPRYKITEKSQAVAFWCDPISGHATLYWYRQILGQGPELLVQFQDESVVDDSQLPKDRFSAERLKGVDSTLKIQPAELGDSAMYLCASSLQGSGANVLTFGAGSRLTVL.

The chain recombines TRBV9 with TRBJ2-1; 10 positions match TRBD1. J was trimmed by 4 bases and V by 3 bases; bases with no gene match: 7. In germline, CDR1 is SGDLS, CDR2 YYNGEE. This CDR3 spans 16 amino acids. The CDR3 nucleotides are TGTGCCAGCAGCGCGGGTCCGGGACAGGGGTACAATGAGCAGTTCTTC. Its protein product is CASSAGPGQGYNEQFF.

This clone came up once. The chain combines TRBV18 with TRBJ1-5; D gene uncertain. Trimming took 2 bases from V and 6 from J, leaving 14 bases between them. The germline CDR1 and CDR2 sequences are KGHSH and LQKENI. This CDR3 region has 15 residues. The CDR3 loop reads CASSPEGLEGQPQHF. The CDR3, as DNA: TGTGCCAGCTCACCAGAAGGGTTGGAAGGTCAGCCCCAGCATTTT. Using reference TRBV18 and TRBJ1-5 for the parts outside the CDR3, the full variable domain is NAGVMQNPRHLVRRRGQEARLRCSPMKGHSHVYWYRQLPEEGLKFMVYLQKENIIDESGMPKERFSAEFPKEGPSILRIQQVVRGDSAAYFCASSPEGLEGQPQHFGDGTRLSIL.